The 23 T cell receptor beta chains in this list originate from one sample, sequenced in a study. A single record per CDR3 protein comes from TCRdb applying MiXCR to the RT-PCR reads. The sample yields hundreds of thousands of distinct CDR3 sequences, 12% to 15% seen once. Specimen: memory CD4+ T cells from blood. The receptors stem from a female donor in good health, serving as a healthy control.

Only a few counts were recorded for this clonotype. The chain employs TRBV18 and TRBJ2-7; D not resolved. V dropped 3 bases and J dropped 0 bases, with 12 bases sitting between them. In germline, CDR1 is KGHSH, CDR2 LQKENI. The CDR3 spans 15 residues. CDR3 protein: CASSPSAGFSYEQYF. CDR3 sequence (DNA): TGTGCCAGCTCACCGTCGGCAGGTTTCTCCTACGAGCAGTACTTC.

The chain joins TRBV3-2 to TRBJ1-5; the table's D call, TRBD1, has no DNA check behind it. TRBV3-2 corresponds to a pseudogene. This CDR3 is built from 15 residues. The CDR3 spells CASSQDRDDGQPQHF. CDR3 coding DNA: TGTGCCAGCAGCCAGGACCGGGACGACGGACAGCCCCAGCATTTT.

The J gene is TRBJ1-2, the V gene TRBV19; 7 bases fit TRBD1. The CDR3 totals 17 residues. Germline CDR1 LNHDA, CDR2 SQIVND (reference sequence). V was pared by 5 bases and J by 4 bases, with 16 bases of the junction left unmatched. The chain's CDR3 is CASSSDPTGAEAYGYTF. The CDR3 DNA reads TGTGCCAGTAGTTCAGACCCCACAGGGGCGGAGGCCTATGGCTACACCTTC.

This clonotype was counted only a few times. This rearrangement joins TRBV20-1 to TRBJ2-5; D may be TRBD2 (6 bases). This CDR3 contains 16 residues. Trimming removed 4 bases from V and 7 bases from J, with 25 bases in between. Germline V gene sequence: CDR1 DFQATT, CDR2 SNEGSKA (reference sequence). In DNA, the CDR3 is TGCAGTGCTACTCGGCGGGAACTAGGCGGACCGGGGACCCAGTACTTC. Translating it yields CSATRRELGGPGTQYF.

Only a few counts were recorded for this clonotype. The chain employs TRBV28 and TRBJ1-5; D gene ambiguous. The ends were cut back, 7 bases at V and 6 bases at J, with 13 bases in the middle. The CDR3 extends over 13 amino acids. CDR1 is MDHEN, CDR2 SYDVKM, per germline. The CDR3 is CASNGRIFQPQHF. CDR3 nucleotides: TGTGCCAGCAATGGGAGGATTTTTCAGCCCCAGCATTTT. Full variable domain (outside the CDR3, taken from reference TRBV28 and TRBJ1-5): DVKVTQSSRYLVKRTGEKVFLECVQDMDHENMFWYRQDPGLGLRLIYFSYDVKMKEKGDIPEGYSVSREKKERFSLILESASTNQTSMYLCASNGRIFQPQHFGDGTRLSIL.

This clonotype was detected ten times or more. The J gene is TRBJ2-3, the V gene TRBV6-4, with D perhaps matching TRBD2 (5 bases). The CDR3 loop spans 14 amino acids. In germline, CDR1 is MRHNA, CDR2 SNTAGT. V gave up 5 bases and J gave up 4 bases, with 13 bases separating them. This chain's CDR3 is CASSQTGWADTQYF. DNA of the CDR3: TGTGCCAGCAGTCAAACGGGATGGGCAGATACGCAGTATTTT.

V usage is TRBV10-3 and J usage is TRBJ2-1; 10 nucleotides align to TRBD2. Germline V gene lookup returns CDR1 ENHRY and CDR2 SYGVKD. CDR3 size: 16 residues. V lost 2 bases and J lost 3; bases outside the gene matches: 4. CDR3 coding DNA: TGTGCCATCAGTGAGCCCGGACTAGCGGTCTACAATGAGCAGTTCTTC. This encodes CAISEPGLAVYNEQFF.

This clonotype showed up just a few times. The chain uses TRBV5-6 and TRBJ2-5, with D possibly matching TRBD1 (6 bases). Germline V gene lookup returns CDR1 SGHDT and CDR2 YYEEEE. V was shortened by 0 bases and J by 2 bases, with 11 bases between the two germline ends. This CDR3 comprises 15 residues. The CDR3 is CASSLDQGQQETQYF. In nucleotides, the CDR3 is TGTGCCAGCAGCTTGGACCAGGGACAACAAGAGACCCAGTACTTC.

This clonotype occurred many times. The V call is TRBV9, the J call TRBJ2-5; D could derive from TRBD1 or TRBD2 (5 bases each). The CDR3 totals 13 residues. The germline CDR1 and CDR2 sequences are SGDLS and YYNGEE. V was trimmed by 4 bases and J by 5 bases, leaving 12 bases between them. CDR3 sequence reads: CASSLGPLETQYF. The CDR3 coding sequence is TGTGCCAGCAGCTTGGGACCATTGGAGACCCAGTACTTC.

Only a few counts were recorded for this clonotype. This chain joins TRBV5-6 and TRBJ1-2; tentative D call: TRBD1 (6 bases). V gave up 4 bases and J gave up 5 bases, with 12 bases separating them. Per germline, CDR1 SGHDT and CDR2 YYEEEE. This CDR3 contains 13 residues. The CDR3 sequence: CASSHRVEYGYTF. In DNA form, the CDR3 reads TGTGCCAGCAGCCACAGGGTTGAGTATGGCTACACCTTC.

This chain joins TRBV7-2 and TRBJ2-1; D may be TRBD1 (6 bases). CDR1 and CDR2 (germline): SGHTA, FQGNSA. Trimming left V 3 bases short and J 5 bases short, with 17 bases between. CDR3 size: 16 residues. The CDR3 sequence is CASSFSTGTIDNEQFF. The CDR3 DNA is TGTGCCAGCAGCTTTTCAACCGGGACAATCGACAATGAGCAGTTCTTC.

This clonotype has just a few counts. This sequence joins TRBV27 and TRBJ1-5; no clear D. The CDR3 runs 13 residues. Germline-derived CDR1 and CDR2 are MNHEY and SMNVEV (reference sequence). Trimming shortened V by 6 bases and J by 5 bases, and 11 bases separated the two germline ends. CDR3 region: CASRIRGDQPQHF. The CDR3 region has the DNA TGTGCCAGCAGGATAAGAGGAGATCAGCCCCAGCATTTT.

There are a few counts of this clonotype. This chain uses TRBV6-2 or TRBV6-3 with TRBJ1-2; D is undetermined. CDR1 and CDR2 from the germline V gene are MNHEY and SVGEGT. V lost 0 bases and J 3 bases, leaving 14 bases between the germline ends. The CDR3 sequence is 16 residues long. CDR3 DNA: TGTGCCAGCAGTTACTCGTCCAGCCCCGTTCACTATGGCTACACCTTC. It specifies CASSYSSSPVHYGYTF.

This clonotype was recorded a few times. The chain joins TRBV3-1 to TRBJ2-5; TRBD2 matches at 7 bases. J lost 3 bases, V lost 5 bases, and 15 bases had no gene match. The CDR3 is 17 amino acids. Germline CDR1 and CDR2: LGHDT and YNNKEL (reference sequence). CDR3 nucleotide sequence: TGTGCCAGCAGCTCGGGTTCTGGGTTGGCGGGAGAAGAGACCCAGTACTTC. It specifies CASSSGSGLAGEETQYF.

The chain has TRBV25-1 and TRBJ1-4; 10 nucleotides agree with TRBD1. The CDR3 contains 16 residues. Germline V gene sequence: CDR1 MGHDK, CDR2 SYGVNS. The V and J ends lost 2 bases and 6 bases, in that order; junction bases with no gene match: 6. CDR3 sequence (DNA): TGTGCCAGCAGTGAAATCGGACAGGGGGGTTATGAAAAACTGTTTTTT. It yields the protein CASSEIGQGGYEKLFF. Supplemented by reference TRBV25-1 and TRBJ1-4, the full variable domain reads EADIYQTPRYLVIGTGKKITLECSQTMGHDKMYWYQQDPGMELHLIHYSYGVNSTEKGDLSSESTVSRIRTEHFPLTLESARPSHTSQYLCASSEIGQGGYEKLFFGSGTQLSVL.

Written as DNA, the CDR3 is TGTGCCAGCAGTTACTCGTGGCAGCAACATTTTAACTATGGCTACACCTTC. Translating gives CASSYSWQQHFNYGYTF. V gene TRBV6-5 combines with J gene TRBJ1-2, with D hard to call. V lost 0 bases and J lost 1, with 15 bases in between. CDR1 MNHEY and CDR2 SVGAGI come from the germline V gene. This CDR3 is 17 amino acids long.

This chain connects TRBV6-1 to TRBJ2-1, with D perhaps TRBD1 or TRBD2 (5 bases each). The V end lost 6 bases, the J end lost 5 bases, and 11 bases lay between the germline ends. The CDR3 is 13 residues long. Germline V CDR1 and CDR2: MNHNS, SASEGT. The CDR3 loop is CASRDLGDNEQFF. The CDR3 DNA is TGTGCCAGCAGAGATTTGGGGGACAATGAGCAGTTCTTC.

This clonotype appeared a few times. The rearrangement links TRBV7-3 to TRBJ2-1, with D perhaps matching TRBD1 (5 bases). The CDR3 has 15 amino acids. Germline CDR1 is SGHTA and CDR2 is FQGTGA. Trimming cost V 2 bases and J 6 bases, with 14 bases left between them. The CDR3 loop reads CASSLLTGLSNEQFF. The CDR3 DNA sequence: TGTGCCAGCAGCTTACTCACAGGTTTAAGCAATGAGCAGTTCTTC.

The J gene is TRBJ2-2, the V gene TRBV2; D is ambiguous. V shed 8 bases and J shed 2 bases, with 9 bases lying between them. From germline, CDR1 is SNHLY and CDR2 FYNNEI. CDR3 length: 13 amino acids. The chain's CDR3 is CASSRSNTGELFF. The CDR3 DNA is TGTGCCAGCTCCAGGAGTAACACCGGGGAGCTGTTTTTT.

The gene calls are TRBV19 and TRBJ1-3; D unresolved. Germline V gene data show CDR1 as LNHDA and CDR2 as SQIVND (reference sequence). The germline V and J ends were trimmed by 7 bases and 3 bases, with 16 bases remaining between them. The CDR3 is 15 amino acids. CDR3 sequence: CASTRGEGGGNTIYF. The CDR3 DNA follows: TGTGCCAGTACTCGCGGGGAAGGAGGTGGAAACACCATATATTTT.

This clonotype has more than one count but fewer than ten. The chain recombines TRBV6-5 with TRBJ2-7; TRBD1 agrees at 7 bases. Germline V gene data show CDR1 as MNHEY and CDR2 as SVGAGI. The junction had 3 bases not matched to a gene; V was cut back by 0 bases and J by 1 base. The CDR3 totals 15 residues. For the CDR3, the DNA is TGTGCCAGCAGTTACTCGACAGGGAAATCCTACGAGCAGTACTTC. It specifies CASSYSTGKSYEQYF.

This clonotype occurred many times. The chain links TRBV10-3 to TRBJ1-2; D might be TRBD1 (6 bases). The germline V and J ends were trimmed by 7 bases and 5 bases, with 17 bases remaining between them. Germline CDR1 ENHRY, CDR2 SYGVKD. This CDR3 comprises 14 residues. The CDR3 is CAINRGRDVYGYTF. Here the CDR3 DNA reads TGTGCCATCAATCGGGGGCGCGACGTTTATGGCTACACCTTC.

The J gene is TRBJ2-7, the V gene TRBV6-2 or TRBV6-3, with 10 nucleotides matching TRBD1. The junction had 5 bases not matched to a gene; V was cut back by 7 bases and J by 2 bases. The CDR3 loop spans 14 amino acids. Germline loops: CDR1 MNHEY, CDR2 SVGEGT. The CDR3: CASTRQGAAYEQYF. The DNA for the CDR3 is TGTGCCAGCACCAGACAGGGGGCCGCCTACGAGCAGTACTTC.